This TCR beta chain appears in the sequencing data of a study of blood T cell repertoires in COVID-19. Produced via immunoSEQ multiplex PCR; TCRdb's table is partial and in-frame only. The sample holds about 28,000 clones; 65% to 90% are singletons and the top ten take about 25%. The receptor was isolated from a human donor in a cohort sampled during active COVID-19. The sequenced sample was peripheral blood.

The DNA for the CDR3 is TGTGCCAGCAGCTCCCTTCTGACACGCGCCTACGAGCAGTACTTC. Translation gives CASSSLLTRAYEQYF. This chain links TRBV5-4 with TRBJ2-7; D unresolved. The CDR3 has 15 residues. CDR1 is SGHNT and CDR2 is YYREEE in the germline V gene (reference sequence). The germline V and J ends were trimmed by 3 bases and 2 bases, with 15 bases remaining between them.